This T cell receptor (beta chain) originates from a study of cytomegalovirus exposure and HLA in healthy donors. The study ran its PCR with 60 Vbeta and 13 Jbeta primers. Sequencing used immunoSEQ multiplex PCR; TCRdb keeps in-frame clones, though not all of them. Here the sample spans around 120,000 clones, more than 60% being singletons. This CDR3 spans 18 amino acids. Trimming removed 4 bases from V and 0 bases from J, with 16 bases in between. Germline assignment: CDR1 MGHRA and CDR2 YSYEKL. This chain links TRBV4-1 with TRBJ1-6; the D gene is possibly TRBD1 (5 bases). The receptor was derived from a middle-aged woman in good health and CMV-seronegative. Sequenced: PBMCs. The CDR3 here is CASSRMMQGLSYNSPLHF. The CDR3 DNA is TGCGCCAGCAGCCGTATGATGCAGGGCCTCTCCTATAATTCACCCCTCCACTTT.